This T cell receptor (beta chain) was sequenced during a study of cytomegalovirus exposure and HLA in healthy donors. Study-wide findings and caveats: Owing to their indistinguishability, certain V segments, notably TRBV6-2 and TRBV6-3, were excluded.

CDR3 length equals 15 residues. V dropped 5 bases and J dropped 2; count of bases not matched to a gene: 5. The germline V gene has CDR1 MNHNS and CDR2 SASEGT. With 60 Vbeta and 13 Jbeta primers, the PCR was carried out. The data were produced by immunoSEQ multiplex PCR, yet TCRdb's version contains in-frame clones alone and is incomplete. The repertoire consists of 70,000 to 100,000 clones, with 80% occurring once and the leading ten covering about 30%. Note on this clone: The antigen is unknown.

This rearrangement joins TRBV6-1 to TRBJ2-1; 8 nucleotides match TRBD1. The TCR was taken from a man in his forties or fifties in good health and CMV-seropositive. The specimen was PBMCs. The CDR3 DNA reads TGTGCCAGCAGTAGGACAGGGCGAGCCTACAATGAGCAGTTCTTC. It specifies CASSRTGRAYNEQFF.